Here is one TCR beta chain with its context. Its target is unknown. The protocol was immunoSEQ multiplex PCR, while the TCRdb copy is restricted to in-frame clones and leaves out a portion. The top ten hold 15% to 20% of the sample, which has some 110,000 clones, about 91% seen once. The germline gives CDR1 SNHLY, CDR2 FYNNEI. The V end lost 8 bases, the J end lost 3 bases, and 14 bases lay between the germline ends. CDR3 length equals 13 residues. This sample is part of a study of T cell responses to AZD1222 COVID-19 vaccine. Study outcomes and limitations: Clonal diversity was possibly underestimated; the donors were predominantly white British and more often female. Regions 160-218 and 743-854 held dominance among vaccine-associated CD4 TCRs, which spanned spike. Among those given AZD1222, only 5 to 7 were seropositive at baseline. Close to half of spike-specific TCRs reportedly recognize unmutated variant regions.

The source was peripheral blood, collected on day 0 of AZD1222 vaccination. This chain links TRBV2 with TRBJ2-7; D is possibly TRBD2 (6 bases). This receptor was identified in an adult in good health. In nucleotides, the CDR3 is TGTGCCAGCTCGGGAGAAAAATACTACGAGCAGTACTTC. The encoded protein is CASSGEKYYEQYF.